This T cell receptor (beta chain) was recovered during a study of a mutant IDH1 vaccine in newly diagnosed glioma. Study summary: With temozolomide cycles, or 4-6 weeks after radiotherapy alone, vaccination was started.

The study, taken as a whole, reports: Of the patients, roughly 95% had vaccine-induced immune responses.

In regard to this clone: Antigen unknown.

Repertoires were generated with immunoSEQ multiplex PCR, while TCRdb's copy carries only in-frame clones and drops some. The repertoire has tens of thousands of clones, 84% of them found once; the top ten carry roughly 2%. Time point: week 11, during vaccination. Every vaccination contained 300 ug of the mutant IDH1 20-mer peptide and was paired with topical imiquimod. The CDR3 totals 14 residues. V dropped 7 bases and J dropped 2 bases, with 15 bases sitting between them. CDR1 SNHLY and CDR2 FYNNEI come from the germline V gene. This TCR derives from a man between 40 and 49 years old with glioma. The sequences come from PBMCs, collected from a glioma patient whose treatment included an IDH1 peptide vaccine. The chain couples TRBV2 to TRBJ2-7; D not resolved. The CDR3 loop is CASTNFGPAYEQYF. Written as DNA, the CDR3 is TGTGCCAGCACTAACTTCGGGCCTGCCTACGAGCAGTACTTC.